This T cell receptor beta chain was sequenced in a study of T cells in Graves' hyperthyroidism and ophthalmopathy. Study-level background: At the time of initial diagnosis and before any treatment, peripheral blood was collected.

The table lists this clonotype with many counts. Antigen unknown. Among the patients, aged 18 to 65, hyperthyroidism was newly diagnosed and had lasted under 2 months. Points from the study as a whole: Within blood appeared most thyroid clonotypes that had expanded above 0.001.

This CDR3 contains 15 residues. From germline, CDR1 is ENHRY and CDR2 SYGVKD. The V and J ends lost 9 bases and 5 bases, in that order; junction bases with no gene match: 14. There were TCR beta CDR3 regions amplified from RNA transcripts. Carried out on the TCR CDR3, a first-round RT-PCR used the HTBI primer set. TCRdb ran MiXCR on the multiplex PCR reads and lists one entry per CDR3 protein. Among hundreds of thousands of distinct CDR3 sequences listed, around 14% were seen once. The origin of this receptor is a woman under 40 with Graves' hyperthyroidism that later progressed to Graves' ophthalmopathy. The J gene is TRBJ1-1, the V gene TRBV10-3; 8 positions agree with TRBD1. What was sequenced was blood. CDR3 amino acids: CAISTPGQGWTEAFF. As DNA, the CDR3 is TGTGCCATATCTACCCCCGGACAGGGTTGGACTGAAGCTTTCTTT.